The clone carrying this T cell receptor beta chain was found a few times. Its target is unknown. This sample was taken from a study of response to subunit inactivated influenza vaccine. General study findings and limits: With each seasonal influenza vaccination, the authors suggested, few new T cells are recruited.

Trimming removed 5 bases at V and 8 bases at J, with 10 bases between. Germline CDR1 MDHEN, CDR2 SYDVKM. The CDR3 runs 12 residues. TCRdb used MiXCR to reprocess the RT-PCR reads, holding one entry per CDR3 protein. The table shows around 190,000 distinct CDR3 sequences, with 9.2% occurring only once. The TCR originated in a man aged 50 or older who received an inactivated influenza vaccine. The genes are TRBV28 and TRBJ2-1, with unresolved D. The sample consisted of non-naive T cells sorted from PBMCs, taken on the day of vaccination. The CDR3 sequence: CASSLRNHEQFF. The CDR3, as DNA: TGTGCCAGCAGTCTACGGAATCATGAGCAGTTCTTC.